The rows below give T cell receptor beta chains drawn from one sample of a study of long-term antiretroviral therapy in people with HIV. Some clones are missing from TCRdb's copy, which holds only in-frame ones; the method was immunoSEQ multiplex PCR. The profile covers 25,000 to 35,000 clones, with approximately 88% appearing a single time and more than 8% taken by the ten largest. The material sequenced was unsorted PBMCs, taken roughly 2.7 years after starting antiretroviral therapy. Receptors originate from a man aged 25 to 40 with HIV. CDR3s include the opening cysteine and the closing phenylalanine or tryptophan. A D gene is named only where the DNA matches it firmly. Clone size appears in some rows only: once, few, many, or a class for an expanded clone.

V gene,clone size,D gene,J gene,CDR3 length,CDR3 DNA,CDR3 protein
TRBV5-1,-,-,TRBJ2-3,14,TGCGCCAGCAGCTTGGCCCTCGGCACAGATACGCAGTATTTT,CASSLALGTDTQYF
TRBV6-5,once,-,TRBJ1-2,13,TGTGCCAGCAGCTCCGGACAGTCGCTTGGCTACACCTTC,CASSSGQSLGYTF
TRBV5-4,-,TRBD1,TRBJ2-3,12,TGTGCCAGCAGCCGGACAGGGCAGGCGCAGTATTTT,CASSRTGQAQYF
TRBV10-1,-,TRBD2,TRBJ2-1,14,TGCGCCAGCAGTGCCAGCGGGAGACCCAATGAGCAGTTCTTC,CASSASGRPNEQFF
TRBV7-8,-,-,TRBJ2-3,16,TGTGCCAGCAGCTCCCGGGACCTGATTCCCACAGATACGCAGTATTTT,CASSSRDLIPTDTQYF
TRBV9,-,-,TRBJ2-3,13,TGTGCCAGCAGCTTACCCATCACAGATACGCAGTATTTT,CASSLPITDTQYF
TRBV7-8,few,-,TRBJ2-7,12,TGTGCCAGCAGCTTAGACCTGGGGGAGCAGTACTTC,CASSLDLGEQYF
TRBV11-2,-,-,TRBJ2-2,15,TGTGCCAGCAGCTTTCGACAGGCGAACACCGGGGAGCTGTTTTTT,CASSFRQANTGELFF
TRBV2,-,-,TRBJ1-4,14,TGTGCCAGCAGAGAAGACCAGACCGACGAAAAACTGTTTTTT,CASREDQTDEKLFF
TRBV7-6,-,TRBD1,TRBJ1-5,15,TGTGCCAGCAGCTTATGGACAGGGGAAGGTCAGCCCCAGCATTTT,CASSLWTGEGQPQHF
TRBV7-7,few,-,TRBJ2-1,14,TGTGCCCTCCACAGGGAGTCCCCTTACGATGAGCAGTTCTTC,CALHRESPYDEQFF
TRBV10-3,once,TRBD1,TRBJ1-1,15,TGTGCCATCAGTGAGGGGACAGGGCGGAACACTGAAGCTTTCTTT,CAISEGTGRNTEAFF
TRBV7-2,-,-,TRBJ2-7,13,TGTGCCAGCAGCATACCAAGCTCCTACGAGCAGTACTTC,CASSIPSSYEQYF
TRBV18,-,-,TRBJ1-5,14,TGTGCCAGCTCCTCCACAGGGTCCCCCGGTGACAGGCATTTT,CASSSTGSPGDRHF
TRBV10-3,-,TRBD2,TRBJ2-5,14,TGTGCCATCAGTGGGGGCGGGAGAAGCGAGACCCAGTACTTC,CAISGGGRSETQYF
TRBV6-5,-,-,TRBJ2-7,13,TGTGCCAGCAGTTATTACCACTCCTACGAGCAGTACTTC,CASSYYHSYEQYF
TRBV5-5,-,-,TRBJ2-3,14,TGTGCCAGCAGCCGGGACTCCTCCCCAGATACGCAGTATTTT,CASSRDSSPDTQYF
TRBV19,-,-,TRBJ1-3,16,TGTGCCAGTAGTTCGGGCCCCCCTTTGACTGGAAACACCATATATTTT,CASSSGPPLTGNTIYF
TRBV21-1,-,-,TRBJ1-1,17,TGTGCCAGCAGCAACTCAGGTAGGGGGCGGAGGGACACTGAAGCTTTCTTT,CASSNSGRGRRDTEAFF
TRBV13,-,TRBD1,TRBJ1-4,18,TGTGCCAGCAGCCTAGGCAGGGGGCCGGTTGCAACTAATGAAAAACTGTTTTTT,CASSLGRGPVATNEKLFF
TRBV9,-,-,TRBJ1-2,15,TGTGCCAGCAGCGTAGGGGGGGCCTCTAACTATGGCTACACCTTC,CASSVGGASNYGYTF
TRBV7-9,-,-,TRBJ2-7,14,TGTGCCAGCAGCTTAGAGGTCAGCTCCTACGAGCAGTACTTC,CASSLEVSSYEQYF
TRBV30,once,TRBD2,TRBJ2-7,15,TGTGCCTGGAGTGTAGGACTAGCGGGTATGTACGAGCAGTACTTC,CAWSVGLAGMYEQYF
TRBV30,-,-,TRBJ1-1,15,TGTGCCTGGAGGGCAAAGTTCGGGGAAAACACTGAAGCTTTCTTT,CAWRAKFGENTEAFF
TRBV5-8,once,TRBD2,TRBJ2-3,12,TGTGCCAGCAGCGAACAGCGGGGGGGCCGGTATTTT,CASSEQRGGRYF
TRBV27,-,-,TRBJ2-6,18,TGTGCCAGCAGTCGTTCGATAGTCGGGGGAACTGGGGCCAACGTCCTGACTTTC,CASSRSIVGGTGANVLTF
TRBV6-1,-,-,TRBJ2-6,15,TGTGCCAGCAAACCACTAAGGTCTGGGGCCAACGTCCTGACTTTC,CASKPLRSGANVLTF
TRBV7-8,once,-,TRBJ2-5,16,TGTGCCAGCAGCCATGACGAGCTTTATCTCCCTGGTACCCAGTACTTC,CASSHDELYLPGTQYF
TRBV10-3,once,-,TRBJ2-7,13,TGTGCCACCAGTGGGTCAGGGATTGTCGAGCAGTACTTC,CATSGSGIVEQYF
TRBV7-2,-,TRBD2,TRBJ2-3,14,TGTGCCAGCAGCTTAGCGCGAGCGGGACATACGCAGTATTTT,CASSLARAGHTQYF
TRBV18,-,-,TRBJ2-4,16,TGTGCCAGCTCACCTTTCAGGGGCGGAACCAAAAACATTCAGTACTTC,CASSPFRGGTKNIQYF